These 17 T cell receptor beta chains were all obtained from the same sample, sequenced in a study of blood T cell repertoires in COVID-19. The method was immunoSEQ multiplex PCR; TCRdb's version includes in-frame clones alone and lacks a portion of them. The sample comprises 65,000 to 85,000 clones, around 87% of which are singletons, and around 9.9% rests with the top ten. The material sequenced was peripheral blood. The receptors were gathered from a woman under 30 with acute or convalescent COVID-19.

J is TRBJ2-7 and V is TRBV3-1 (or the pseudogene TRBV3-2); 10 bases map to TRBD1. Germline V lookup: CDR1 LGHDT, CDR2 YNNKEL (reference sequence). The CDR3 spans 17 residues. V lost 1 base to trimming and J lost 0 bases; unmatched junction nucleotides: 6. The CDR3, as DNA: TGTGCCAGCAGCCAAGGTATTAGGACAGGGGGCTCCTACGAGCAGTACTTC. Its protein is CASSQGIRTGGSYEQYF.

This chain uses TRBV2 with TRBJ2-5; D is possibly TRBD2 (6 bases). Germline V gene lookup returns CDR1 SNHLY and CDR2 FYNNEI. CDR3 length: 15 amino acids. The V end lost 5 bases, the J end lost 3 bases, and 16 bases lay between the germline ends. The CDR3 nucleotides are TGTGCCAGCAGTACAATAGCGGTAGGAAAAGAGACCCAGTACTTC. It yields the protein CASSTIAVGKETQYF. Using reference TRBV2 and TRBJ2-5 for the parts outside the CDR3, the full variable domain is EPEVTQTPSHQVTQMGQEVILRCVPISNHLYFYWYRQILGQKVEFLVSFYNNEISEKSEIFDDQFSVERPDGSNFTLKIRSTKLEDSAMYFCASSTIAVGKETQYFGPGTRLLVL.

The rearrangement uses TRBV4-2 and TRBJ1-1; 7 positions agree with TRBD1. Per the germline V gene, CDR1 is LGHNA and CDR2 is YNFKEQ. Losses at the gene ends were 0 bases for V and 5 bases for J; bases not matched to a gene: 15. The length of the CDR3 is 18 residues. CDR3 sequence (DNA): TGTGCCAGCAGCCAAGATTATCGGGAGGGGGCTGAGGAAACTGAAGCTTTCTTT. Amino acid sequence: CASSQDYREGAEETEAFF.

This clone is a singleton in its sample. The chain joins TRBV7-9 to TRBJ1-1; 8 bases fit TRBD1. Germline-derived CDR1 and CDR2 are SEHNR and FQNEAQ (reference sequence). The CDR3 sequence is 15 residues long. V gave up 6 bases and J gave up 0 bases; unmatched junction bases: 6. In DNA form, the CDR3 reads TGTGCCAGCAGATACTTGGACAGGGTGAACACTGAAGCTTTCTTT. It specifies CASRYLDRVNTEAFF.

Only one count was recorded for this clone. V gene TRBV5-5 combines with J gene TRBJ2-1; 8 bases are shared with TRBD1. Per germline, CDR1 SGHKS and CDR2 YYEKEE (reference sequence). Unmatched junction bases numbered 4, after V lost 2 bases and J lost 0 bases. This CDR3 is 16 amino acids long. The CDR3 nucleotides are TGTGCCAGCAGCTTCAGGGGGCTGAGCTCCTACAATGAGCAGTTCTTC. Protein product: CASSFRGLSSYNEQFF.

This clone showed up just a few times. This rearrangement joins TRBV19 to TRBJ1-5; unclear D gene. The germline V gene encodes CDR1 LNHDA and CDR2 SQIVND (reference sequence). Between the trimmed V and J ends, which lost 0 bases and 6 bases, there was a span of 6 bases. The CDR3 loop spans 13 amino acids. The CDR3 DNA sequence: TGTGCCAGTAGTATAGACTTCCTTCAGCCCCAGCATTTT. Translated, it gives CASSIDFLQPQHF.

The rearrangement links TRBV6-5 to TRBJ2-3; D uncertain. The CDR3 extends over 12 amino acids. Germline V lookup: CDR1 MNHEY, CDR2 SVGAGI. V was shortened by 2 bases and J by 3 bases, with 3 bases between the two germline ends. CDR3 loop: CASSYETDTQYF. The CDR3 bases are TGTGCCAGCAGTTACGAGACAGATACGCAGTATTTT.

The V and J genes are TRBV5-1 and TRBJ1-2; D not certain. Between the trimmed V and J ends, which lost 0 bases and 5 bases, there was a span of 8 bases. Germline V gives CDR1 SGHRS, CDR2 YFSETQ. This CDR3 spans 13 amino acids. The CDR3 DNA is TGCGCCAGCAGCTTGGGAGGGTTTTATGGCTACACCTTC. The encoded protein is CASSLGGFYGYTF.

The V call is TRBV28, the J call TRBJ1-4, with D perhaps TRBD1 (6 bases). Germline CDR1 and CDR2: MDHEN and SYDVKM. The CDR3 loop spans 17 amino acids. V was shortened by 1 base and J by 4 bases, with 16 bases between the two germline ends. CDR3 region: CASSLLERGSGNEKLFF. In DNA, the CDR3 is TGTGCCAGCAGTTTATTAGAGAGGGGGAGCGGTAATGAAAAACTGTTTTTT.

The rearrangement joins TRBV7-6 to TRBJ1-4, with 9 bases lining up with TRBD1. CDR3 length: 18 amino acids. Trimming at V came to 5 bases and at J to 5 bases, leaving 15 bases not matched to a gene. Looked up from germline, CDR1 is SGHVS and CDR2 is FNYEAQ. CDR3 region: CASSPVVFSGQGNEKLFF. CDR3 sequence (DNA): TGTGCCAGCAGCCCGGTGGTTTTTTCGGGACAGGGAAATGAAAAACTGTTTTTT.

The rearrangement links TRBV12-2 to TRBJ1-1; the table's D call, TRBD1, was not checked against the DNA. TRBV12-2 is flagged as a pseudogene. The CDR3 is 14 amino acids. The chain's CDR3 is CASRQQGEITEAFF. CDR3 DNA sequence: TGTGCAAGTCGCCAACAGGGAGAGATCACTGAAGCTTTCTTT.

This rearrangement joins TRBV6-5 to TRBJ1-1; 8 nucleotides match TRBD1. The CDR3 runs 14 residues. Trimming at V came to 2 bases and at J to 3 bases, leaving 2 bases not matched to a gene. Looked up from germline, CDR1 is MNHEY and CDR2 is SVGAGI. The CDR3 protein is CASSYQGADTEAFF. In nucleotides, the CDR3 is TGTGCCAGCAGTTACCAGGGGGCAGACACTGAAGCTTTCTTT.

This clone was detected once. The V and J genes are TRBV2 and TRBJ1-4, with no clear D. Trimming stripped 7 bases from V and 4 bases from J, with 16 bases between. Germline V gives CDR1 SNHLY, CDR2 FYNNEI. CDR3 length: 15 amino acids. This CDR3 is CASKRGPGGNEKLFF. CDR3 nucleotides: TGTGCCAGCAAACGCGGTCCAGGAGGTAATGAAAAACTGTTTTTT.

The CDR3 region is CAWNRGSSYTF. CDR3 nucleotides: TGTGCCTGGAATCGGGGGAGCAGCTACACCTTC. V is TRBV30 and J is TRBJ1-2; perhaps TRBD1 as D (5 bases). The germline gives CDR1 GTSNPN, CDR2 SVGIG (reference sequence). The CDR3 loop spans 11 amino acids. V lost 4 bases, J lost 9 bases, and 12 bases lay in between. Full variable domain (remainder filled in from reference TRBV30 and TRBJ1-2): SQTIHQWPATLVQPVGSPLSLECTVEGTSNPNLYWYRQAAGRGLQLLFYSVGIGQISSEVPQNLSASRPQDRQFILSSKKLLLSDSGFYLCAWNRGSSYTFGSGTRLTVV.

The V gene is TRBV19, the J gene TRBJ1-5; D is unresolved. CDR1 is LNHDA, CDR2 SQIVND, per germline (reference sequence). The CDR3 sequence is 16 residues long. The ends were cut back, 0 bases at V and 6 bases at J, with 15 bases in the middle. The CDR3 spells CASSIDLVGVTQPQHF. The CDR3 DNA sequence: TGTGCCAGTAGTATAGATCTGGTCGGGGTTACTCAGCCCCAGCATTTT.

CDR3 in amino acids: CASSYLGTGELFF. DNA for the CDR3: TGTGCCAGCAGCTACCTCGGGACCGGGGAGCTGTTTTTT. The chain is built from TRBV11-3 and TRBJ2-2; D not resolved. The CDR3 has 13 residues. Germline values: CDR1 SGHNT, CDR2 YENEEA. Trimming took 4 bases from V and 5 from J, leaving 8 bases between them. Using reference TRBV11-3 and TRBJ2-2 for the parts outside the CDR3, the full variable domain is EAGVVQSPRYKIIEKKQPVAFWCNPISGHNTLYWYLQNLGQGPELLIRYENEEAVDDSQLPKDRFSAERLKGVDSTLKIQPAELGDSAVYLCASSYLGTGELFFGEGSRLTVL.

The chain uses TRBV28 and TRBJ1-2; 7 nucleotides match TRBD1. Germline CDR1 reads MDHEN; CDR2 reads SYDVKM. V trimming: 10 bases; J trimming: 1 base; junction bases outside the gene matches: 6. The CDR3 has 13 amino acids. The CDR3 here is CAIRDSRNYGYTF. The CDR3 DNA follows: TGTGCCATCCGGGACAGCCGTAACTATGGCTACACCTTC.